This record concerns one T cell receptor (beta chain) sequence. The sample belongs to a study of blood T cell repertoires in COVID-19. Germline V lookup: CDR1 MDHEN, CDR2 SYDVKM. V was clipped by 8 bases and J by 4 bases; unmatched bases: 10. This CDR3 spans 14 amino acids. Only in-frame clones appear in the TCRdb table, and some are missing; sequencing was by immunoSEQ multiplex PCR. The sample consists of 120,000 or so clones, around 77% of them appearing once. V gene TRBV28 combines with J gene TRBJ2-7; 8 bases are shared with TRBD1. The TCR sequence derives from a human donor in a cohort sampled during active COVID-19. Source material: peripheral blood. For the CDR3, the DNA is TGTGCCAGCGGTTCCGGGACAGGACAATACGAGCAGTACTTC. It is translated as CASGSGTGQYEQYF.